The 19 T cell receptor beta chains given below trace back to one sample, sequenced in a study of blood T cell repertoires in COVID-19. Libraries were prepared by immunoSEQ multiplex PCR; TCRdb keeps only in-frame clonotypes and omits some of them. This sample yields 55,000 to 95,000 clones, of which 80% to 85% are seen a single time; 1.5% to 2% belongs to the top ten. Sequenced sample: peripheral blood. Receptor source: an older woman with acute or convalescent COVID-19.

The chain couples TRBV11-2 to TRBJ1-6, with TRBD1 identical over 9 bases. The CDR3 has 15 residues. CDR1 and CDR2 from the germline V gene are SGHAT and FQNNGV. V shed 0 bases, J shed 11 bases, and the junction held 5 bases outside the gene matches. The CDR3 DNA reads TGTGCCAGCAGCTTAGAACCGGGACAGGGAACACCCCTCCACTTT. Translation: CASSLEPGQGTPLHF.

The J gene is TRBJ2-7, the V gene TRBV29-1, with 7 bases identical to TRBD1. The length of the CDR3 is 12 residues. The V gene's germline CDR1 is SQVTM and CDR2 ANQGSEA. V lost 4 bases to trimming and J lost 3 bases; unmatched junction nucleotides: 3. CDR3 in amino acids: CSVGGQYYEQYF. The CDR3 DNA sequence: TGCAGCGTTGGGGGACAGTACTACGAGCAGTACTTC.

V is TRBV28 and J is TRBJ1-2; no clear D gene. V lost 1 base and J lost 1, with 10 bases in between. Germline V gene sequence: CDR1 MDHEN, CDR2 SYDVKM. The CDR3 sequence is 15 residues long. The CDR3 sequence is CASSLLPDLNYGYTF. The CDR3 coding sequence is TGTGCCAGCAGTTTATTACCAGATCTTAACTATGGCTACACCTTC.

The chain joins TRBV28 to TRBJ2-2; TRBD1 might be the D (5 bases). With 2 bases removed from V and 5 bases from J, the gap between germline ends came to 9 bases. Germline assignment: CDR1 MDHEN and CDR2 SYDVKM. The CDR3 is 14 residues long. The CDR3 protein is CASSLIRQTGELFF. The CDR3 DNA reads as TGTGCCAGCAGTTTAATAAGACAGACCGGGGAGCTGTTTTTT. The full variable domain, completed using reference TRBV28 and TRBJ2-2, is DVKVTQSSRYLVKRTGEKVFLECVQDMDHENMFWYRQDPGLGLRLIYFSYDVKMKEKGDIPEGYSVSREKKERFSLILESASTNQTSMYLCASSLIRQTGELFFGEGSRLTVL.

This clone was detected only once. J is TRBJ1-1 and V is TRBV7-9; D may be TRBD1 (6 bases). The CDR3 is 18 amino acids. CDR1 SEHNR and CDR2 FQNEAQ come from the germline V gene (reference sequence). The V end lost 5 bases, the J end lost 1 base, and 23 bases lay between the germline ends. CDR3 in amino acids: CASSHPPKDSPRNTEAFF. CDR3 coding DNA: TGTGCCAGCAGCCACCCACCGAAGGACAGCCCCAGGAACACTGAAGCTTTCTTT. The full variable domain, its missing parts supplied by reference TRBV7-9 and TRBJ1-1, is DTGVSQNPRHKITKRGQNVTFRCDPISEHNRLYWYRQTLGQGPEFLTYFQNEAQLEKSRLLSDRFSAERPKGSFSTLEIQRTEQGDSAMYLCASSHPPKDSPRNTEAFFGQGTRLTVV.

The chain has TRBV7-9 and TRBJ2-1; TRBD2 matches at 9 bases. CDR1 and CDR2 (germline): SEHNR, FQNEAQ (reference sequence). V lost 5 bases, J lost 6 bases, and 8 bases stayed unmatched. The CDR3 sequence is 15 residues long. In DNA, the CDR3 is TGTGCCAGCAGCCCCAAGTTGCGGGAGGGCAATGAGCAGTTCTTC. This translates into CASSPKLREGNEQFF.

This clone was seen more than once but under ten times. J is TRBJ1-2 and V is TRBV14; 7 bases match TRBD1. Germline V gene sequence: CDR1 SGHDN, CDR2 FVKESK. V lost 6 bases, J lost 3 bases, and 4 bases stayed unmatched. CDR3 length: 13 amino acids. As DNA, the CDR3 is TGTGCCAGCAGACGACAGGGATACTATGGCTACACCTTC. Residues: CASRRQGYYGYTF.

The chain joins TRBV3-1 (or the pseudogene TRBV3-2) to TRBJ2-5, with TRBD2 matching over 11 bases. J lost 2 bases, V lost 3 bases, and 5 bases had no gene match. Looked up from germline, CDR1 is LGHDT and CDR2 is YNNKEL (reference sequence). This CDR3 contains 16 residues. This chain's CDR3 is CASSHTSGRIQETQYF. As DNA, the CDR3 is TGTGCCAGCAGCCATACTAGCGGGAGAATTCAAGAGACCCAGTACTTC.

The rearrangement joins TRBV7-2 to TRBJ1-1; D may be TRBD1 (6 bases). The CDR3 is 14 amino acids. Trimming took off 5 bases at V and 4 bases at J, with 14 bases between the two ends. Germline CDR1 SGHTA, CDR2 FQGNSA. In DNA, the CDR3 is TGTGCCAGCAGCGCACCAGGGGCCAGCACTGAAGCTTTCTTT. Residues: CASSAPGASTEAFF.

This clone was observed a few times. CDR3 DNA: TGTGCCAGCAGCCAAGACCCGGGAGGGAGAAACACAGATACGCAGTATTTT. It encodes CASSQDPGGRNTDTQYF. This chain links TRBV4-2 with TRBJ2-3; 8 bases agree with TRBD2. Germline V gives CDR1 LGHNA, CDR2 YNFKEQ. There are 17 residues in the CDR3. The V segment lost 0 bases and the J segment 2 bases; nucleotides outside the gene matches: 7.

This clone has just one count. This chain links TRBV7-2 with TRBJ1-2; 9 bases line up with TRBD1. The junction had 5 bases not matched to a gene; V was cut back by 5 bases and J by 7 bases. Germline V gives CDR1 SGHTA, CDR2 FQGNSA. The CDR3 is 13 residues long. DNA for the CDR3: TGTGCCAGCAGCGACCGACAGGGGGTTGGCTACACCTTC. This translates into CASSDRQGVGYTF.

V is TRBV6-5 and J is TRBJ1-3; possibly TRBD1 for D (5 bases). V was trimmed by 2 bases and J by 4 bases, leaving 15 bases between them. CDR3 length equals 16 residues. The V gene's germline CDR1 is MNHEY and CDR2 SVGAGI. The CDR3 nucleotides read TGTGCCAGCAGTTACAATTGGAGGGGCACAGGAAACACCATATATTTT. The encoded protein is CASSYNWRGTGNTIYF.

The chain combines TRBV5-6 with TRBJ2-3; perhaps TRBD1 as D (6 bases). The germline V gene has CDR1 SGHDT and CDR2 YYEEEE. V lost 0 bases and J lost 5, with 13 bases in between. The CDR3 has 15 amino acids. CDR3 nucleotides: TGTGCCAGCAGCTTGGCAGGGGCCCGGGGAGATACGCAGTATTTT. It yields the protein CASSLAGARGDTQYF.

The chain carries TRBV9 and TRBJ1-2; D possibly corresponds to TRBD1 (6 bases). The V end lost 3 bases, the J end lost 5 bases, and 8 bases lay between the germline ends. Germline V gives CDR1 SGDLS, CDR2 YYNGEE. The CDR3 extends over 12 amino acids. CDR3 residues: CASSAGVYGYTF. CDR3 DNA: TGTGCCAGCAGCGCAGGGGTTTATGGCTACACCTTC.

CDR3 in amino acids: CASGRQENYGYTF. CDR3 bases: TGTGCTAGTGGGCGACAGGAGAACTATGGCTACACCTTC. This chain links TRBV12-5 with TRBJ1-2; D may be TRBD1 (6 bases). CDR3 length: 13 residues. V gave up 6 bases and J gave up 2 bases, with 10 bases separating them. Germline V gene sequence: CDR1 LGHNT, CDR2 FRNRAP.

V and J are TRBV10-3 and TRBJ2-5; 8 nucleotides align to TRBD2. Trimming at V came to 6 bases and at J to 5 bases, leaving 2 bases not matched to a gene. Germline lookup yields CDR1 ENHRY and CDR2 SYGVKD. The CDR3 extends over 12 amino acids. CDR3: CAISRGGETQYF. The CDR3 DNA sequence: TGTGCCATCAGCCGGGGGGGTGAGACCCAGTACTTC.

This clone was detected only a few times. The chain uses TRBV20-1 and TRBJ1-2; 8 bases map to TRBD1. Germline-derived CDR1 and CDR2 are DFQATT and SNEGSKA (reference sequence). This CDR3 spans 12 amino acids. V lost 3 bases and J lost 7; bases outside the gene matches: 4. This CDR3 is CSASYRGVGYTF. In DNA, the CDR3 is TGCAGTGCTAGTTACAGGGGGGTTGGCTACACCTTC.

This chain joins TRBV2 and TRBJ1-2, with D uncertain. The CDR3 runs to 14 residues. V was cut by 7 bases and J by 0 bases, with 12 bases left in between. Germline-derived CDR1 and CDR2 are SNHLY and FYNNEI. CDR3 residues: CASNTGKANYGYTF. The CDR3 DNA reads TGTGCCAGCAATACGGGGAAAGCTAACTATGGCTACACCTTC.

The J gene is TRBJ1-2, the V gene TRBV2; TRBD1 aligns across 7 bases. The V segment lost 6 bases and the J segment 1 base; nucleotides outside the gene matches: 8. This CDR3 region has 15 residues. Per the germline V gene, CDR1 is SNHLY and CDR2 is FYNNEI. The CDR3 is CASSARDRSNYGYTF. The CDR3 DNA reads as TGTGCCAGCAGCGCCAGGGACAGAAGTAACTATGGCTACACCTTC.